This T cell receptor beta chain derives from a study of post-analysis software for immune sequencing data. This clonotype has a handful of counts. Unique molecular identifiers were present in the TCR beta cDNA libraries. Each CDR3 protein gets one entry after TCRdb re-called the PCR reads with MiXCR. Among around 710,000 distinct CDR3 sequences listed, about half were seen once. Material for sequencing was blood. This TCR was recovered from a girl aged 5-17 years with multiple sclerosis.

CDR3 DNA sequence: TGTGCCAGCAGTCAAAACGTTGTAGCGGGGAACTACGAGCAGTACTTC. Residues: CASSQNVVAGNYEQYF. The genes are TRBV9 and TRBJ2-7; 8 positions match TRBD2. CDR1 and CDR2 (germline): SGDLS, YYNGEE. The J segment lost 3 bases and the V segment lost 5 bases, leaving 13 bases of the junction unmatched. There are 16 residues in the CDR3.